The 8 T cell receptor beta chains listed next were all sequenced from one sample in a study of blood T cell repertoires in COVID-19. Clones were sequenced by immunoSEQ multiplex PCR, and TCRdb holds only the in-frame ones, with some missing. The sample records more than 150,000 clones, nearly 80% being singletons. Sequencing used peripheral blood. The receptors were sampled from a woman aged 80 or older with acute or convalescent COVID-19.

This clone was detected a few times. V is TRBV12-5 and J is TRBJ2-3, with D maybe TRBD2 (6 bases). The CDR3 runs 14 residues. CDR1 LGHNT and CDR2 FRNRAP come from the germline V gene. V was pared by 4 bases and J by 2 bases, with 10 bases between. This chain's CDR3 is CASGWRETTDTQYF. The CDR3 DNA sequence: TGTGCTAGTGGTTGGAGGGAAACCACAGATACGCAGTATTTT. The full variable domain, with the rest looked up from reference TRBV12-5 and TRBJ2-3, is DARVTQTPRHKVTEMGQEVTMRCQPILGHNTVFWYRQTMMQGLELLAYFRNRAPLDDSGMPKDRFSAEMPDATLATLKIQPSEPRDSAVYFCASGWRETTDTQYFGPGTRLTVL.

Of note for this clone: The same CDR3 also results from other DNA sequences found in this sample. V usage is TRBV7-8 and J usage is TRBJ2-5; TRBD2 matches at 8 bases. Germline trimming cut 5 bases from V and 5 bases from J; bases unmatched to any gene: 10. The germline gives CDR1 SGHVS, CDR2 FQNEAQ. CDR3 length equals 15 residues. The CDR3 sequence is CASSRTAGGGETQYF. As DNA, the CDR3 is TGTGCCAGCAGCCGAACCGCTGGCGGGGGGGAGACCCAGTACTTC.

CDR3 protein: CASSYPDSTDTQYF. The CDR3 bases are TGTGCCAGCAGTTACCCGGACTCCACAGATACGCAGTATTTT. The chain uses TRBV6-9 and TRBJ2-3, with D possibly being TRBD2 (5 bases). This CDR3 contains 14 residues. V was pared by 3 bases and J by 2 bases, with 9 bases between. Germline CDR1 reads MNHGY; CDR2 reads SVAAGI.

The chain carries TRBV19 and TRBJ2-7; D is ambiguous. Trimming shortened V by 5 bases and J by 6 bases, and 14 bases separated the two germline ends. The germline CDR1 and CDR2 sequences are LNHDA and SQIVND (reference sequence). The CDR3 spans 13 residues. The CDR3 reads CASSASAGFEQYF. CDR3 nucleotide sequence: TGTGCCAGTAGTGCATCCGCCGGTTTCGAGCAGTACTTC.

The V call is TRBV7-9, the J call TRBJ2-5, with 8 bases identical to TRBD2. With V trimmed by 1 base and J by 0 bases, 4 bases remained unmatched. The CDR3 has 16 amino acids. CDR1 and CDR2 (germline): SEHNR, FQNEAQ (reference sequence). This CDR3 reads CASSLGSGGYQETQYF. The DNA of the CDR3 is TGTGCCAGCAGCTTAGGTTCGGGGGGGTACCAAGAGACCCAGTACTTC.

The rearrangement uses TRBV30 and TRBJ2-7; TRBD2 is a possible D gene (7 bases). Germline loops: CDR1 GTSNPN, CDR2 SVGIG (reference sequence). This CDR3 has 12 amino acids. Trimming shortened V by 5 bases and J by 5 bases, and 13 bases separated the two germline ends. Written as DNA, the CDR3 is TGTGCCTGGGAGGGGGGGACGAACGAGCAGTACTTC. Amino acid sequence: CAWEGGTNEQYF.

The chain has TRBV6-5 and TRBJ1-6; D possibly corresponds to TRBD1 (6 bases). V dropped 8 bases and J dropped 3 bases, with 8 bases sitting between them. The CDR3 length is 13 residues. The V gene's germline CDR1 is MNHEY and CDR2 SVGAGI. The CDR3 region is CASLQGYNSPLHF. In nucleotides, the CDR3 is TGTGCCAGCTTACAGGGCTATAATTCACCCCTCCACTTT.

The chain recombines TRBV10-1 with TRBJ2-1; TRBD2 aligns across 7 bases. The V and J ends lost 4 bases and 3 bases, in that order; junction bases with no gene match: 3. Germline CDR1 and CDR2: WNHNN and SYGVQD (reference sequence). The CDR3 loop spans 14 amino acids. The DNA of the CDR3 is TGCGCCAGCAGTGGGCTAGCGGACTACAATGAGCAGTTCTTC. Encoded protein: CASSGLADYNEQFF.